This record looks at one T cell receptor (beta chain) sequence and its context. The CDR3 loop spans 17 amino acids. V was shortened by 2 bases and J by 1 base, with 18 bases between the two germline ends. Germline lookup yields CDR1 SGDLS and CDR2 YYNGEE. The sample comes from a study of blood T cell repertoires in COVID-19. Sequencing used immunoSEQ multiplex PCR; TCRdb keeps in-frame clones, though not all of them. This repertoire shows about 110,000 clones, around 88% found once; its top ten account for around 0.81%. Source material: peripheral blood. The chain is built from TRBV9 and TRBJ1-2; TRBD1 is a possible D gene (5 bases). The receptor's source is a woman aged 45-59 years with active or convalescent COVID-19. This chain's CDR3 is CASSVEDRGAINYGYTF. In DNA, the CDR3 is TGTGCCAGCAGCGTCGAAGATAGGGGCGCCATTAACTATGGCTACACCTTC. Filled out from reference TRBV9 and TRBJ1-2, the complete variable domain reads DSGVTQTPKHLITATGQRVTLRCSPRSGDLSVYWYQQSLDQGLQFLIQYYNGEERAKGNILERFSAQQFPDLHSELNLSSLELGDSALYFCASSVEDRGAINYGYTFGSGTRLTVV.